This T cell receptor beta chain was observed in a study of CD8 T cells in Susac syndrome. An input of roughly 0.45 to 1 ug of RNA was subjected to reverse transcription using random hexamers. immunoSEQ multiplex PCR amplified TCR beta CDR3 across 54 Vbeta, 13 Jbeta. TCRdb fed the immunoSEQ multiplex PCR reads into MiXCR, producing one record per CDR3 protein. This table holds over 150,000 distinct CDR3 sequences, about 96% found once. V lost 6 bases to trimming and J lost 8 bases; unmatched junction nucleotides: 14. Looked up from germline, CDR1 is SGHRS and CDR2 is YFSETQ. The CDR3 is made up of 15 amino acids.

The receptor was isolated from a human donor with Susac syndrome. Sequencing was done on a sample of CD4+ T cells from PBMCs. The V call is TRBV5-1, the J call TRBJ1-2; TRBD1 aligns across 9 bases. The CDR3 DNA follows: TGCGCCAGCAAGGAAATAACAGGGGGCGGACAAGGCTACACCTTC. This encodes CASKEITGGGQGYTF.